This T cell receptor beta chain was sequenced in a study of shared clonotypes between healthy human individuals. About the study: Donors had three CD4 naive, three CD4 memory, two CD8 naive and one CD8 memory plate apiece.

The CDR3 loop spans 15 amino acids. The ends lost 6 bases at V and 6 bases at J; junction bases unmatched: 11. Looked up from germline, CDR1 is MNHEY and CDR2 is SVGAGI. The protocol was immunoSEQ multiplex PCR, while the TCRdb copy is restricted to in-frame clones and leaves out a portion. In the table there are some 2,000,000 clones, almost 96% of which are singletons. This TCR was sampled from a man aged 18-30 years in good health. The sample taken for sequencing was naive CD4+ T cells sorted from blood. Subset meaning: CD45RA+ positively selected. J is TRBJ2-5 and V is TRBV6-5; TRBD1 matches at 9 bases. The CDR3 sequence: CASSKTGGAIKTQYF. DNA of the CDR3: TGTGCCAGCAGCAAAACAGGGGGCGCGATAAAGACCCAGTACTTC.